Here is one T cell receptor beta chain with its context. Its antigen is not yet known. No base-level quality is on record; no much larger clone is a single base apart. The trial excluded patients who had a history of autoimmune disease or who were on systemic immunosuppression. In every dose cohort, peripheral blood was drawn for TCR sequencing at baseline, cycle 4 day 1, and cycle 7 day 1. Samples were obtained from an open-label, multicenter, first-in-human phase I dose-escalation trial of ivuxolimab. Adults with locally advanced or metastatic melanoma, renal cell, hepatocellular, or head and neck squamous cell carcinoma were enrolled in the trial. CD4+ and CD8+ T cells were sorted separately from peripheral blood before TCR sequencing. The data were taken from a study of OX40 agonist ivuxolimab in advanced cancers. About the investigation overall: Ivuxolimab was a fully human IgG2 agonistic monoclonal antibody targeting the costimulatory receptor OX40 (CD134). Partial responses were achieved by three dose-escalation patients, of whom one had hepatocellular carcinoma and two had cutaneous melanoma. Among the 50 to 55 dose-escalation patients, approximately 20 had hepatocellular carcinoma, roughly 15 melanoma, 9 renal cell carcinoma and 9 head and neck cancer. Peripheral TCRbeta sequencing was intended to test whether TCR sequence diversity was altered and clonal T-cell expansion was caused by ivuxolimab. Patients were allowed to have had prior anti-PD-1, anti-PD-L1 or anti-CTLA-4 therapy, and approximately 40% of the dose-escalation patients had been treated with checkpoint inhibitors. In the dose-escalation cohort, 82.7% of patients were male, and the mean age was roughly 60 years, with a range of roughly 20 to 79. Intravenous ivuxolimab was administered to patients every 2 weeks at six dose levels: 0.01, 0.1, 0.3, 1.5, 3 and 10 mg/kg. The paper describes the monotherapy dose-escalation part (N ≈ 50 patients) of the phase I trial of ivuxolimab.

Beyond this particular receptor, the publication reports: Low levels of normalized T-cell clonal expansion were also shown by some nonresponding patients. Partial responders in the 0.1-3.0 mg/kg groups had among the lowest normalized peripheral clonal expansion, especially among CD8+ T cells. The antigen specificity of the clonally expanded peripheral T cells was not determined. Clonal expansion of both CD4+ and CD8+ blood T cells was observed from baseline to week 6 at doses 0.1 to 3.0 mg/kg. On average, CD8+ T cells showed more expanded clones than CD4+ T cells after ivuxolimab.

To sequence the TCRbeta CDR3 region, genomic DNA was isolated from the sorted cells. TCRbeta CDR3 regions were sequenced using the immunoSEQ Assay. TCRdb took over this immuneACCESS table, retaining in-frame rearrangements with V and J assigned. Such tables are incomplete; in checked studies, under half of the missing clones stem from an unresolved V gene, and the remainder is unexplained. The sample table records about 58,000 clones; around four fifths of these occur just once. 3.4% of the sample goes to the ten largest clones. V is cut by 4 bases and J by 0 bases, and the space between the germline ends is 16 bases. In the germline V gene, CDR1 corresponds to MNHNS and CDR2 to SASEGT. The CDR3 covers 16 residues, taking in both the cysteine and the phenylalanine. Of the read, only the CDR3 DNA is kept; its 48 bases are in frame from base 1.

Sample: CD4+ or CD8+ T cells sorted from blood, taken in a trial of the OX40 agonist ivuxolimab. The clonotype was recovered from an adult with an advanced solid tumor such as melanoma, head and neck, liver or kidney cancer. This receptor chain uses TRBV6-1 and TRBJ2-7; TRBD1 is perhaps the D gene, given 7 matching bases. The DNA is TGTGCCAGCAGTGGAACTAACAGGGGACTCTCCTACGAGCAGTACTTC. Translated, it gives CASSGTNRGLSYEQYF.